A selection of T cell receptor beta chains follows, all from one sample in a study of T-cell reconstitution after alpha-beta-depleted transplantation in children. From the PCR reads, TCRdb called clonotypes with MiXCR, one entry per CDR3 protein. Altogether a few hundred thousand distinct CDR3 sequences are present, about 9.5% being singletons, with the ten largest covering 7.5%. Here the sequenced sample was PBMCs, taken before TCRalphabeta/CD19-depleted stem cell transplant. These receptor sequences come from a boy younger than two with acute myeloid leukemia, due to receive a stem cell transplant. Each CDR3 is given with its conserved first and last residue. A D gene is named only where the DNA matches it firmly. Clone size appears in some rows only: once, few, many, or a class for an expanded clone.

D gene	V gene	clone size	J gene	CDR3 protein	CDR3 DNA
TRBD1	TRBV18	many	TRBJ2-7	CASSPGQSYEQYF	TGTGCCAGCAGTCCGGGACAGTCCTACGAGCAGTACTTC
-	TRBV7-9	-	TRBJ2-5	CASSLEGNRETQYF	TGTGCCAGCAGCTTAGAAGGGAATCGAGAGACCCAGTACTTC
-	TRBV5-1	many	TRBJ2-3	CASSLGLGGSRQSTDTQYF	TGCGCCAGCAGCTTGGGGCTTGGCGGATCCCGGCAGAGCACAGATACGCAGTATTTT
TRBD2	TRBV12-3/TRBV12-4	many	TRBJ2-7	CASSPGTSGGSYEQYF	TGTGCCAGCAGTCCTGGGACTAGCGGGGGCTCCTACGAGCAGTACTTC
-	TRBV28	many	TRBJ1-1	CASSFSRGEFYTEAFF	TGTGCCAGCAGTTTCTCGAGGGGCGAATTCTACACTGAAGCTTTCTTT
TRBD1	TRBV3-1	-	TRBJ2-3	CASSRIHRQGWTDTQYF	TGTGCCAGCAGCCGCATCCATAGACAGGGGTGGACAGATACGCAGTATTTT
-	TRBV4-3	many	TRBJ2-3	CASSQVPGTTQYF	TGCGCCAGCAGCCAAGTCCCCGGGACGACGCAGTATTTT
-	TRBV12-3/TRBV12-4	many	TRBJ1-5	CASSLPGNQPQHF	TGTGCCAGCAGTTTGCCAGGCAATCAGCCCCAGCATTTT
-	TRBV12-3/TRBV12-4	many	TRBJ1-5	CASRSGNQPQHF	TGTGCCAGCAGATCAGGAAATCAGCCCCAGCATTTT
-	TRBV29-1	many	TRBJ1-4	CSVDKRLSNEKLFF	TGCAGCGTTGATAAGCGACTGTCAAATGAAAAACTGTTTTTT
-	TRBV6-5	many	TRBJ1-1	CASSVHDRNTEAFF	TGTGCCAGCAGTGTACACGACCGGAACACTGAAGCTTTCTTT
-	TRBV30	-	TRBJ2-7	CAWNRDQGYEQHF	TGTGCCTGGAACCGGGACCAAGGCTACGAGCAGCACTTC
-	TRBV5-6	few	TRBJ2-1	CASSLVRTTSSEQFF	TGTGCCAGCAGCTTGGTACGAACGACTTCCAGTGAGCAGTTCTTC
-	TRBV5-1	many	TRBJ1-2	CASSPGHNYGYTF	TGCGCCAGCAGCCCGGGACATAACTATGGCTACACCTTC
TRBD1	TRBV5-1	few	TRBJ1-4	CASSLGQGAGEKLFF	TGCGCCAGCAGCTTGGGCCAGGGGGCTGGAGAAAAACTGTTTTTT
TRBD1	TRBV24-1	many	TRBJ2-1	CATSDLGQGGYNEQFF	TGTGCCACCAGTGATCTCGGACAGGGGGGATACAATGAGCAGTTCTTC
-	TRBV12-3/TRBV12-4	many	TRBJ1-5	CASSLGGVGNQPQHF	TGTGCCAGCAGTTTGGGTGGAGTTGGCAATCAGCCCCAGCATTTT
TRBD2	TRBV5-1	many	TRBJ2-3	CASSLVWLAGTDTQYF	TGCGCCAGCAGCTTGGTATGGCTAGCGGGGACAGATACGCAGTATTTT
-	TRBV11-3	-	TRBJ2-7	CASSLESTSYEQYF	TGTGCCAGCAGCTTAGAGTCGACCTCCTACGAGCAGTACTTC
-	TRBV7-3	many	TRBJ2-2	CASSLTRGTGELFF	TGTGCCAGCAGCTTAACACGGGGCACCGGGGAGCTGTTTTTT
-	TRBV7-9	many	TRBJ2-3	CASSLGLPGTDTQYF	TGTGCCAGCAGCCTCGGCCTACCAGGCACAGATACGCAGTATTTT
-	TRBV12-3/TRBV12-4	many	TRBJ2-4	CASSPAVGAKNIQYF	TGTGCCAGCAGCCCAGCAGTTGGGGCCAAAAACATTCAGTACTTC
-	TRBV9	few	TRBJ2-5	CASSVGQAKETQYF	TGTGCCAGCAGCGTAGGACAGGCAAAAGAGACCCAGTACTTC
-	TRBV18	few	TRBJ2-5	CASSLSVYQETQYF	TGTGCCAGCTCACTTTCAGTGTACCAAGAGACCCAGTACTTC
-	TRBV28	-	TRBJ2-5	CASSRTGENEETQYF	TGTGCCAGCAGTCGCACCGGGGAGAATGAAGAGACCCAGTACTTC
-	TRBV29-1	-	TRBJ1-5	CSVGAGDSNQPQHF	TGCAGCGTTGGTGCGGGCGATAGCAATCAGCCCCAGCATTTT
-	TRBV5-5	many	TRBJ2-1	CASSLGIGNEQFF	TGTGCCAGCAGCTTGGGAATAGGCAATGAGCAGTTCTTC
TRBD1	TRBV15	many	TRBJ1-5	CATSIGTGGILVENQPQHF	TGTGCCACCAGCATTGGGACAGGGGGAATTCTTGTAGAGAATCAGCCCCAGCATTTT
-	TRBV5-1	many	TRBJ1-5	CASSLDWGSNQPQHF	TGCGCCAGCAGCTTGGATTGGGGAAGCAATCAGCCCCAGCATTTT
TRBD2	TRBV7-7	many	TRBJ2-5	CASSQRLPGTSGKETQYF	TGTGCCAGCAGCCAGCGGTTGCCCGGGACTAGCGGGAAAGAGACCCAGTACTTC
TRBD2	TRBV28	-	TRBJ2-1	CASSLTASGRIEQFF	TGTGCCAGCAGCCTTACGGCTAGCGGGAGGATTGAGCAGTTCTTC
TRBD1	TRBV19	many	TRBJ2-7	CASSPTGTNYEQYF	TGTGCCAGTAGTCCGACAGGGACGAATTACGAGCAGTACTTC
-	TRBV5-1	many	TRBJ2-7	CASSLAESRGSYEQYF	TGCGCCAGCAGCTTGGCCGAATCCCGGGGCTCCTACGAGCAGTACTTC